This T cell receptor beta chain was identified during a study of human T cells and chemical hapten exposure. Study details: Throughout the roughly 22-week study, diphenylcyclopropenone was applied weekly to the patients' scalps. Alopecia areata, totalis or universalis affected patients who were mostly female. Study-level findings and limits: No alteration of TCRs above 1 in 1000 frequency was seen with DPC sensitization. Large CDR3 similarity clusters arose significantly more often from expanded TCRs than from controls.

TCRdb fed the RACE reads into MiXCR, producing one record per CDR3 protein. Of 300,000 to 450,000 distinct CDR3 sequences in the sample, less than 6.5% are singletons; the top ten hold around 2.6%. The length of the CDR3 is 13 residues. Germline V gives CDR1 DFQATT, CDR2 SNEGSKA (reference sequence). The V end was cut by 4 bases, the J end by 0 bases, with 9 bases between. As for time point: pre-sensitization, week 0. Stated treatment: therapeutic diphenylcyclopropenone sensitization with weekly scalp DPC. This clonotype was counted ten times or more. The antigen is undetermined. J is TRBJ1-1 and V is TRBV20-1; D not resolved. The sequences come from whole blood, collected in connection with sensitization to the hapten diphenylcyclopropenone (DPC). This clonotype was sampled from a woman in her 50s with alopecia areata. Some clones in this sample may be carry-over from other donors' samples. CDR3 nucleotide sequence: TGCAGTGCTACGCAGGAGGTGAACACTGAAGCTTTCTTT. Its protein product is CSATQEVNTEAFF.